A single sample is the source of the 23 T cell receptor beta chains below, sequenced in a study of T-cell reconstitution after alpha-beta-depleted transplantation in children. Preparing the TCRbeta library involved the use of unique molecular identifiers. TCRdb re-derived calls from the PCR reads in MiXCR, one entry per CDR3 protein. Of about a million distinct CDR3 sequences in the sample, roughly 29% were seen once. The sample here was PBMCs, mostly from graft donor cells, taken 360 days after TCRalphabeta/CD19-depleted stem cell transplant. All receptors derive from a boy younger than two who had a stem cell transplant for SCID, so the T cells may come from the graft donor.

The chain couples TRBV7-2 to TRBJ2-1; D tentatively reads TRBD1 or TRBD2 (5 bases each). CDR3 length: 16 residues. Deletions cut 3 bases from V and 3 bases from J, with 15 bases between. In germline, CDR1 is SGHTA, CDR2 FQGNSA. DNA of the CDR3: TGTGCCAGCAGCTTCCAACACGAGGGGCTCTACAATGAGCAGTTCTTC. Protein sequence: CASSFQHEGLYNEQFF.

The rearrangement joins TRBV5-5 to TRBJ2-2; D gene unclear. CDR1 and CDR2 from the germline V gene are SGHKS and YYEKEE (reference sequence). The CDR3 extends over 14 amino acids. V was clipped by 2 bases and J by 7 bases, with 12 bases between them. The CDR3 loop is CASSFTRAGGELFF. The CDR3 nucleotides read TGTGCCAGCAGCTTCACCCGGGCCGGCGGGGAGCTGTTTTTT.

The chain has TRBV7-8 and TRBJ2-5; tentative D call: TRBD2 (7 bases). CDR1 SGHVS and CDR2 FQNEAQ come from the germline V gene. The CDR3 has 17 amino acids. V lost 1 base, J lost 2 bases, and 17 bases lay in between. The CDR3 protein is CASSLGLIGGAQETQYF. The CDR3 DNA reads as TGTGCCAGCAGCTTAGGGTTGATTGGGGGGGCTCAAGAGACCCAGTACTTC.

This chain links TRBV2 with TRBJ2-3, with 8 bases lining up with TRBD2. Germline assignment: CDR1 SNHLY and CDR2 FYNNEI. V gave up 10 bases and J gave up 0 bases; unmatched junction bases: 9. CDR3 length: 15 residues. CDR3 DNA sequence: TGTGCCACCTCCCGGGGGGGACGGAGCACAGATACGCAGTATTTT. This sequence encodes CATSRGGRSTDTQYF.

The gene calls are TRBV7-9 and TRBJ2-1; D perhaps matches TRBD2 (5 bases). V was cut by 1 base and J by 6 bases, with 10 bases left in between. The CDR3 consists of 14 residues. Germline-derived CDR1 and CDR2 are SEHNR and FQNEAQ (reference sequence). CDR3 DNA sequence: TGTGCCAGCAGCTTAGGGTCGGGGTTCAATGAGCAGTTCTTC. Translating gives CASSLGSGFNEQFF.

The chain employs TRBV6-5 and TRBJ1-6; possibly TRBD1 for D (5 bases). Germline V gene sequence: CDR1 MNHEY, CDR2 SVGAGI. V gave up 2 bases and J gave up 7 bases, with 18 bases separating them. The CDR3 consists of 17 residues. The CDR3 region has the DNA TGTGCCAGCAGTTACGCTGCCGGGACGTGGGACAATTCACCCCTCCACTTT. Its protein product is CASSYAAGTWDNSPLHF.

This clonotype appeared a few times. The CDR3 sequence: CASSNLTGVAIAFF. The CDR3 DNA is TGCGCCAGCAGCAACCTGACAGGGGTCGCGATCGCTTTCTTT. This chain connects TRBV4-1 to TRBJ1-1; 8 nucleotides align to TRBD1. The V segment lost 5 bases and the J segment 11 bases; nucleotides outside the gene matches: 13. Looked up from germline, CDR1 is MGHRA and CDR2 is YSYEKL. The CDR3 runs to 14 residues.

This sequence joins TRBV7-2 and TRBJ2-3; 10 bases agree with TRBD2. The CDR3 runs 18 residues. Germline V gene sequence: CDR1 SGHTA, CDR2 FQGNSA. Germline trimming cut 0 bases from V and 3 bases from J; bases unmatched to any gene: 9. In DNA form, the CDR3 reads TGTGCCAGCAGCTTAGCGCAGAGCGGGGGGGCTCCTACAGATACGCAGTATTTT. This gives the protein CASSLAQSGGAPTDTQYF. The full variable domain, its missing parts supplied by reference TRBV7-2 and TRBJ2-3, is GAGVSQSPSNKVTEKGKDVELRCDPISGHTALYWYRQSLGQGLEFLIYFQGNSAPDKSGLPSDRFSAERTGGSVSTLTIQRTQQEDSAVYLCASSLAQSGGAPTDTQYFGPGTRLTVL.

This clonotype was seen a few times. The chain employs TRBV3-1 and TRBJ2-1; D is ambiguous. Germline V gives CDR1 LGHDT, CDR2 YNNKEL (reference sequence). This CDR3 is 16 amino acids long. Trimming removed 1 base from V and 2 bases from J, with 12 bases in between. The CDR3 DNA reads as TGTGCCAGCAGCCAAGCACGTCGACGAACCTACAATGAGCAGTTCTTC. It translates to CASSQARRRTYNEQFF.

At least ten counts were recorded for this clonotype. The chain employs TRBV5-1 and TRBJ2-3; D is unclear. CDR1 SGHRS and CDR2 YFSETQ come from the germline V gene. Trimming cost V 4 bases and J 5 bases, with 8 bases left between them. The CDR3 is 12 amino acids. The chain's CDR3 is CASSLVEDTQYF. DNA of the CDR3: TGCGCCAGCAGCCTGGTCGAAGATACGCAGTATTTT.

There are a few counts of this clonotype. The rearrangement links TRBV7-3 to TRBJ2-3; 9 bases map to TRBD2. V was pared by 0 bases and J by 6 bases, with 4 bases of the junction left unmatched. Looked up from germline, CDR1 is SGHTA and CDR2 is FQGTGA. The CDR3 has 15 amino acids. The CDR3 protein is CASSLTSGGIDTQYF. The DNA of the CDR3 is TGTGCCAGCAGCTTAACCAGCGGGGGGATTGATACGCAGTATTTT.

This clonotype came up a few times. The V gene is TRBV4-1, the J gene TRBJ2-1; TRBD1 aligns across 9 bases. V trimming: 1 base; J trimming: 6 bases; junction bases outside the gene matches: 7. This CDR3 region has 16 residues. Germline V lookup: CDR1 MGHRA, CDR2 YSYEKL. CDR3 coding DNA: TGCGCCAGCAGCCAAGTGGGATGGACAGGGGCCAATGAGCAGTTCTTC. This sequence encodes CASSQVGWTGANEQFF.

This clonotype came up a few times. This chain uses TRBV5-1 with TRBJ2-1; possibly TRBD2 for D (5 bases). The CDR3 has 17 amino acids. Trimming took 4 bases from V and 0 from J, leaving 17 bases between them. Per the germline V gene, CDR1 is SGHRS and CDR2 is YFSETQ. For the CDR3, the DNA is TGCGCCAGCAGCCGCGGTGCAGCGGACCACTCCTACAATGAGCAGTTCTTC. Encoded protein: CASSRGAADHSYNEQFF.

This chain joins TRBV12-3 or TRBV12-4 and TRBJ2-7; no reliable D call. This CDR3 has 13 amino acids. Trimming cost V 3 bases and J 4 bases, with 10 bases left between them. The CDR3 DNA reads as TGTGCCAGCAGTTTCGGCAGCGTTTACGAGCAGTACTTC. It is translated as CASSFGSVYEQYF.

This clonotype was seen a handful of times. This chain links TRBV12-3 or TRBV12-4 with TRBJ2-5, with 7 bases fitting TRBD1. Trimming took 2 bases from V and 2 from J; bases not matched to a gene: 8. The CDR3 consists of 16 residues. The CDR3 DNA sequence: TGTGCCAGCAGTTTACCGGTTGGCAGGGGGCAAGAGACCCAGTACTTC. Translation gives CASSLPVGRGQETQYF.

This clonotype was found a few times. The CDR3 DNA sequence: TGTGCCACCAGTGATTCCCCGGGGACTCGATACTTC. Its translation: CATSDSPGTRYF. The chain carries TRBV24-1 and TRBJ2-7; tentatively, D is TRBD2 (6 bases). The germline V gene has CDR1 KGHDR and CDR2 SFDVKD. The V end was cut by 2 bases, the J end by 13 bases, with 14 bases between. The CDR3 has 12 residues.

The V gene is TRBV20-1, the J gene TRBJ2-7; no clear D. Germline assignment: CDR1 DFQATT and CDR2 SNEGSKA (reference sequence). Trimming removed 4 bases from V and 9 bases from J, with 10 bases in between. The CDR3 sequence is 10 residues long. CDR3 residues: CSATSTGQYF. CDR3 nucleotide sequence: TGCAGTGCTACAAGTACGGGGCAGTACTTC.

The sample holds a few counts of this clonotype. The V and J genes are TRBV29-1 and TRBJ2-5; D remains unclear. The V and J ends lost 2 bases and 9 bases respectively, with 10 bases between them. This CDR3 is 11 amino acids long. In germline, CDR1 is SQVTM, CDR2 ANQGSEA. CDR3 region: CSVERLPAQYF. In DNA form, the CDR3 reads TGCAGCGTTGAAAGACTCCCCGCCCAGTACTTC. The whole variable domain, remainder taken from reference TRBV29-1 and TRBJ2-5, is SAVISQKPSRDICQRGTSLTIQCQVDSQVTMMFWYRQQPGQSLTLIATANQGSEATYESGFVIDKFPISRPNLTFSTLTVSNMSPEDSSIYLCSVERLPAQYFGPGTRLLVL.

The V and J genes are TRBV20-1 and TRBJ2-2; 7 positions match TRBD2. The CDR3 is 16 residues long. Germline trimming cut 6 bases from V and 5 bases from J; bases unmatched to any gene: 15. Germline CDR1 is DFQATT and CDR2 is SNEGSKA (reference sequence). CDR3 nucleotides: TGCAGTGCCATAAGCTTGGGAGCGGGGCATACCGGGGAGCTGTTTTTT. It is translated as CSAISLGAGHTGELFF.

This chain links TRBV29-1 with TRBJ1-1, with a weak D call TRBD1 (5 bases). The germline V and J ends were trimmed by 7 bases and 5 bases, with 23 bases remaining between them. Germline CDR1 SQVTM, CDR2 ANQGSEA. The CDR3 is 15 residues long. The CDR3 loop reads CSALYRFPWGTEAFF. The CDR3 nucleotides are TGCAGCGCTCTTTACAGGTTCCCTTGGGGAACTGAAGCTTTCTTT.

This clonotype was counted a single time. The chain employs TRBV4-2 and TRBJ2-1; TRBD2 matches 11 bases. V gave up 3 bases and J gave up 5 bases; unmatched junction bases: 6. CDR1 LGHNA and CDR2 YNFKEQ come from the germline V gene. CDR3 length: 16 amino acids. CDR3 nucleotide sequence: TGTGCCAGCAGCCATTATAGCGGGGGGGAAAACAATGAGCAGTTCTTC. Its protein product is CASSHYSGGENNEQFF.

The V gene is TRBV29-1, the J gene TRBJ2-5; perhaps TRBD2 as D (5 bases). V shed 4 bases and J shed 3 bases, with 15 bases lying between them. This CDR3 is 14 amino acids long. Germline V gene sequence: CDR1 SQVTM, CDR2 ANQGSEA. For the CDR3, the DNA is TGCAGCGTTGTTCGGGGAGCCTCTGAAGAGACCCAGTACTTC. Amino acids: CSVVRGASEETQYF.

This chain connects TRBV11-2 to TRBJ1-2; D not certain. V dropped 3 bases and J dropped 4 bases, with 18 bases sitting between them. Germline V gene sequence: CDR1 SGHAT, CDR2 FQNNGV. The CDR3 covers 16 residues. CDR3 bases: TGTGCCAGCAGCTTCACCGGCAGTGGGTTCCTCTATGGCTACACCTTC. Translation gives CASSFTGSGFLYGYTF.